These 3 T cell receptor beta chains were sequenced from one sample in a study of blood T cells in healthy people across ages. The use of a sample-barcoded 5' primer and a J-beta primer mix characterized a second PCR of about 7 to 12 cycles. A single record per CDR3 protein comes from TCRdb applying MiXCR to the 5' RACE reads. This sample yields almost 550,000 distinct CDR3 sequences, of which less than 25% are seen a single time; just under 9% belongs to the top ten. This sample also belongs to another study, concerning T cells of mothers and their children.

Sequencing was done on a sample of blood. The receptor source for this set is a boy younger than 18 in good health.

The chain recombines TRBV6-1 with TRBJ1-4; possible D gene TRBD1, 5 bases. The germline V gene has CDR1 MNHNS and CDR2 SASEGT. The CDR3 totals 14 residues. Trimming shortened V by 7 bases and J by 0 bases, and 9 bases separated the two germline ends. This chain's CDR3 is CASKGPATNEKLFF. CDR3 nucleotide sequence: TGTGCCAGCAAGGGGCCAGCAACTAATGAAAAACTGTTTTTT.

This clonotype was observed a few times. The chain uses TRBV14 and TRBJ2-3; D unresolved. Between the trimmed V and J ends, which lost 0 bases and 4 bases, there was a span of 5 bases. There are 13 residues in the CDR3. Germline V lookup: CDR1 SGHDN, CDR2 FVKESK. CDR3 coding DNA: TGTGCCAGCAGCCAAGATGAAGCAGATACGCAGTATTTT. It codes for CASSQDEADTQYF.

This clonotype has more than one count but fewer than ten. V is TRBV28 and J is TRBJ1-6; unclear D gene. Germline V gene sequence: CDR1 MDHEN, CDR2 SYDVKM. The length of the CDR3 is 15 residues. The V and J ends lost 2 bases and 10 bases respectively, with 15 bases between them. CDR3 protein: CASSLQRAKKSPLHF. The CDR3 DNA reads as TGTGCCAGCAGTTTACAGAGGGCGAAGAAATCACCCCTCCACTTT.